Shown below are 2 T cell receptor beta chains from a single sample sequenced in a study of somatic mutations in cytotoxic T cells in rheumatoid arthritis. This table comes from immunoSEQ multiplex PCR, and its TCRdb copy is limited to in-frame clones, with some not included. Here the sample spans more than 20,000 clones, roughly 80% being singletons. Sequenced: CD8+ T cells sorted from blood. The receptors originated from a man in his fifties or sixties in good health.

This clone was seen only once. CDR3 nucleotides: TGTGCCAGCAAAACAGGGAACACTGAAGCTTTCTTT. Protein sequence: CASKTGNTEAFF. This chain joins TRBV6-1 and TRBJ1-1; maybe TRBD1 (5 bases). Germline CDR1 MNHNS, CDR2 SASEGT. The CDR3 totals 12 residues. V was clipped by 7 bases and J by 1 base, with 7 bases between them.

This chain uses TRBV11-3 with TRBJ2-2, with D possibly matching TRBD2 (6 bases). The CDR3 has 15 amino acids. Germline CDR1 and CDR2: SGHNT and YENEEA. V was shortened by 5 bases and J by 1 base, with 11 bases between the two germline ends. CDR3 in DNA: TGTGCCAGCAGCCCCCGGGAGTTGAACACCGGGGAGCTGTTTTTT. Protein: CASSPRELNTGELFF.